A single T cell receptor (beta chain) is shown here with its context. The sample is drawn from a study of control samples from healthy donors and cancer patients. TCRdb keeps only in-frame clones here, not all; method: immunoSEQ multiplex PCR. The sample lists about 160,000 clones, 80% to 95% occurring once. Trimming removed 0 bases at V and 2 bases at J, with 10 bases between. CDR1 is KGHSH and CDR2 is LQKENI in the germline V gene. The CDR3 covers 16 residues. The gene calls are TRBV18 and TRBJ2-2, with D hard to call. The TCR sequence derives from a woman aged 55-69 years in good health. Source material: blood. The CDR3 protein is CASSPPGSKNTGELFF. CDR3 sequence (DNA): TGTGCCAGCTCACCACCGGGCAGTAAAAACACCGGGGAGCTGTTTTTT.